Presented here are 19 T cell receptor beta chains from one specimen sequenced in a study of cytomegalovirus exposure and HLA in healthy donors. PCR amplification relied on 60 Vbeta primers (plus 13 Jbeta primers). Sequenced by immunoSEQ multiplex PCR; TCRdb stores in-frame clones only, minus some. The sample includes about 160,000 clones, roughly 80% of them seen just once. Sequencing was performed on PBMCs. The source is a middle-aged woman in good health and CMV-seronegative.

A remark on this clone: Sequence at one end of the junction differs from germline and may be a read error. The J gene is TRBJ2-7, the V gene TRBV7-9, with D unresolved. Germline CDR1 SEHNR, CDR2 FQNEAQ (reference sequence). The CDR3 extends over 12 amino acids. The CDR3 protein is CSSSFGAYEQYF. CDR3 sequence (DNA): TGTTCCAGCAGCTTCGGTGCCTACGAGCAGTACTTC.

This chain links TRBV11-2 with TRBJ2-7; the D gene is possibly TRBD1 (6 bases). Per the germline V gene, CDR1 is SGHAT and CDR2 is FQNNGV. CDR3 length: 15 residues. The V and J ends lost 5 bases and 5 bases respectively, with 19 bases between them. The CDR3 sequence is CASSPLTGLRHEQYF. CDR3 DNA: TGTGCCAGCAGCCCGCTAACAGGGCTACGTCACGAGCAGTACTTC.

V usage is TRBV9 and J usage is TRBJ2-3; D is possibly TRBD2 (7 bases). Germline CDR1 and CDR2: SGDLS and YYNGEE. The CDR3 spans 14 residues. V was pared by 9 bases and J by 8 bases, with 22 bases between. CDR3 sequence: CATGAGAERGTQYF. DNA for the CDR3: TGTGCCACAGGCGCGGGGGCCGAGAGGGGTACGCAGTATTTT.

V usage is TRBV2 and J usage is TRBJ2-1, with D possibly being TRBD1 (6 bases). The CDR3 consists of 15 residues. Trimming took off 5 bases at V and 8 bases at J, with 19 bases between the two ends. CDR1 SNHLY and CDR2 FYNNEI come from the germline V gene. CDR3 protein: CASSTQGYMAHEQFF. For the CDR3, the DNA is TGTGCCAGCAGTACACAGGGTTATATGGCGCATGAGCAGTTCTTC.

This rearrangement joins TRBV29-1 to TRBJ1-3; D ambiguous. The CDR3 length is 14 residues. Trimming took 4 bases from V and 0 from J, leaving 10 bases between them. Germline-derived CDR1 and CDR2 are SQVTM and ANQGSEA. CDR3 DNA sequence: TGCAGCGTTGGGGAGGAAATCTCTGGAAACACCATATATTTT. It is translated as CSVGEEISGNTIYF.

CDR3 loop: CSVARQDSYEQYF. The CDR3 DNA reads as TGCAGCGTTGCGAGACAGGACTCCTACGAGCAGTACTTC. V usage is TRBV29-1 and J usage is TRBJ2-7; D possibly corresponds to TRBD1 (6 bases). The ends were cut back, 4 bases at V and 0 bases at J, with 10 bases in the middle. CDR1 and CDR2 from the germline V gene are SQVTM and ANQGSEA. The CDR3 spans 13 residues.

J is TRBJ1-1 and V is TRBV6-6; perhaps TRBD1 as D (6 bases). Germline lookup yields CDR1 MNHNY and CDR2 SVGAGI (reference sequence). Trimming cost V 7 bases and J 5 bases, with 14 bases left between them. The CDR3 totals 13 residues. The DNA for the CDR3 is TGTGCCAGCACGCGAGGGGGAAGGACTGAAGCTTTCTTT. As protein: CASTRGGRTEAFF.

V and J are TRBV7-9 and TRBJ1-2; 10 nucleotides agree with TRBD1. Germline trimming cut 2 bases from V and 8 bases from J; bases unmatched to any gene: 5. The germline gives CDR1 SEHNR, CDR2 FQNEAQ (reference sequence). This CDR3 comprises 14 residues. CDR3 loop: CASSLTTGGDGYTF. The CDR3, as DNA: TGTGCCAGCAGCTTAACGACAGGGGGCGACGGCTACACCTTC. The full variable domain, with the rest looked up from reference TRBV7-9 and TRBJ1-2, is DTGVSQNPRHKITKRGQNVTFRCDPISEHNRLYWYRQTLGQGPEFLTYFQNEAQLEKSRLLSDRFSAERPKGSFSTLEIQRTEQGDSAMYLCASSLTTGGDGYTFGSGTRLTVV.

J is TRBJ2-7 and V is TRBV10-3; TRBD1 matches at 12 bases. The CDR3 covers 16 residues. CDR1 is ENHRY and CDR2 is SYGVKD in the germline V gene. J lost 6 bases, V lost 0 bases, and 6 bases had no gene match. CDR3 nucleotide sequence: TGTGCCATCAGTGAGTCTAAGGGACAGGGGGCATCCGAGCAGTACTTC. This codes for CAISESKGQGASEQYF.

V gene TRBV5-1 combines with J gene TRBJ2-2, with 8 bases that match TRBD2. The germline V gene has CDR1 SGHRS and CDR2 YFSETQ. The CDR3 is 16 residues long. The V segment lost 2 bases and the J segment 2 bases; nucleotides outside the gene matches: 5. The CDR3 nucleotides read TGCGCCAGCAGCTTTTACGGGAGGGGAAACACCGGGGAGCTGTTTTTT. Translating it yields CASSFYGRGNTGELFF.

V and J are TRBV6-1 and TRBJ1-5, with 11 bases matching TRBD1. This CDR3 contains 15 residues. The germline V gene has CDR1 MNHNS and CDR2 SASEGT. Germline trimming cut 6 bases from V and 3 bases from J; bases unmatched to any gene: 4. CDR3 bases: TGTGCCAGCAGATGGGACAGGGGGAACAATCAGCCCCAGCATTTT. This gives the protein CASRWDRGNNQPQHF.

V usage is TRBV6-4 and J usage is TRBJ2-7; D is perhaps TRBD1 or TRBD2 (7 bases each). This CDR3 is 11 amino acids long. V lost 10 bases and J lost 10, with 17 bases in between. Germline V lookup: CDR1 MRHNA, CDR2 SNTAGT. The DNA of the CDR3 is TGTGCCAACAGGGAGGGGGCCGTCCAGTACTTC. Translation: CANREGAVQYF.

This clone was detected a few times. The chain joins TRBV28 to TRBJ1-6; 8 bases match TRBD1. The germline gives CDR1 MDHEN, CDR2 SYDVKM. The CDR3 spans 16 residues. Trimming removed 5 bases from V and 10 bases from J; junction bases left unmatched: 13. The CDR3 DNA sequence: TGTGCCAGCAGTCCACCCGGACAGGGCTCAGGATCACCCCTCCACTTT. This gives the protein CASSPPGQGSGSPLHF. Supplemented by reference TRBV28 and TRBJ1-6, the full variable domain reads DVKVTQSSRYLVKRTGEKVFLECVQDMDHENMFWYRQDPGLGLRLIYFSYDVKMKEKGDIPEGYSVSREKKERFSLILESASTNQTSMYLCASSPPGQGSGSPLHFGNGTRLTVT.

The chain carries TRBV6-1 and TRBJ1-5; no clear D gene. This CDR3 is 17 amino acids long. Germline V gene data show CDR1 as MNHNS and CDR2 as SASEGT. V was clipped by 4 bases and J by 0 bases, with 16 bases between them. The CDR3 DNA follows: TGTGCCAGCAGTGGGGCCTATTATACCCATAGCAATCAGCCCCAGCATTTT. It specifies CASSGAYYTHSNQPQHF.

The chain carries TRBV21-1 and TRBJ1-6; TRBD1, the table's D call, was not compared with the DNA. TRBV21-1 is a pseudogene locus. The length of the CDR3 is 18 residues. The CDR3 DNA follows: TGTGCCAGCAGCCCACCTACGAGCAGGGTAATCTATAATTCACCCCTCCACTTT. Its protein product is CASSPPTSRVIYNSPLHF.

The chain recombines TRBV2 with TRBJ1-5; TRBD1 is a possible D gene (6 bases). Germline V gene lookup returns CDR1 SNHLY and CDR2 FYNNEI. Trimming cost V 6 bases and J 0 bases, with 9 bases left between them. The CDR3 covers 14 residues. Here the CDR3 reads CASRDRYSNQPQHF. The CDR3 DNA follows: TGTGCCAGCAGGGACAGATATAGCAATCAGCCCCAGCATTTT.

This chain links TRBV18 with TRBJ1-1, with a possible D match to TRBD1 (6 bases). CDR1 KGHSH and CDR2 LQKENI come from the germline V gene. The CDR3 contains 16 residues. Trimming cost V 0 bases and J 8 bases, with 19 bases left between them. DNA for the CDR3: TGTGCCAGCTCACCACCATCCCATAGGGGGAATGTCGAAGCTTTCTTT. Protein sequence: CASSPPSHRGNVEAFF.

This chain connects TRBV15 to TRBJ1-6, with a tentative D call TRBD1 (5 bases). This CDR3 has 18 residues. Germline loops: CDR1 LNHNV, CDR2 YYDKDF (reference sequence). V lost 1 base and J lost 0, with 13 bases in between. CDR3 sequence: CATSRVPQGSSYNSPLHF. CDR3 DNA sequence: TGTGCCACCAGCAGAGTGCCCCAGGGCAGCTCCTATAATTCACCCCTCCACTTT.

This clone showed up just a few times. J is TRBJ2-4 and V is TRBV4-1, with a possible D match to TRBD1 (5 bases). Germline CDR1 MGHRA, CDR2 YSYEKL. The CDR3 spans 16 residues. Trimming shortened V by 2 bases and J by 6 bases, and 17 bases separated the two germline ends. The CDR3 spells CASSQTGSARTNIQYF. The CDR3 DNA reads as TGCGCCAGCAGCCAAACAGGATCGGCTAGAACAAACATTCAGTACTTC.